The clone carrying this T cell receptor beta chain is medium-sized by share. Treatment of the sample: randomized to nivolumab then ipilimumab (arm A) or the reverse (arm B). Sorted cells were live CD3+CD8+, lacking CD19 and CD56, from PBMCs. Profiled with immunoSEQ multiplex PCR; TCRdb holds only in-frame clones, not every one. The sample shows around 15,000 clones, roughly 50% of them seen only once. Germline values: CDR1 PRHDT, CDR2 FYEKMQ (reference sequence). V was pared by 0 bases and J by 7 bases, with 7 bases between. The CDR3 length is 13 residues. This sample was included in a study of sequential checkpoint blockade in melanoma. About the study: Randomization was 1:1 between first-line nivolumab→ipilimumab and ipilimumab→nivolumab. Maintenance nivolumab came after either treatment sequence.

The V and J genes are TRBV13 and TRBJ2-1; the D is unclear. Sequences were derived from CD8+ T cells sorted from blood (inferred from file names), sampled from a patient given nivolumab and ipilimumab in sequence. The source of this sequence is a human donor with melanoma. CDR3 in DNA: TGTGCCAGCAGCTTAGGCCGGTTTAATGAGCAGTTCTTC. Translated, it gives CASSLGRFNEQFF.